This T cell receptor beta chain stems from a study of blood T cell repertoires in COVID-19. Study overall: The United States, Italy and Spain were the sources of the acute and convalescent COVID-19 samples. The cDNA or gDNA used as material had been derived from T cells, B-cell-depleted T cells, or PBMCs.

Method: immunoSEQ multiplex PCR; TCRdb's copy keeps in-frame clones and lacks some. The profile shows around 150,000 clones, over 80% of them singletons. Participants came from fewer than 25 US areas, aged about 18 to 95 years. The study counted Cohort 3 donors as recovered given two negative PCRs, clearance, or symptom resolution. Germline trimming cut 2 bases from V and 6 bases from J; bases unmatched to any gene: 12. This CDR3 has 17 residues. Germline assignment: CDR1 SGDLS and CDR2 YYNGEE. The sequenced sample was PBMCs or T cells enriched from blood (not recorded which). The gene calls are TRBV9 and TRBJ2-1, with 9 bases aligning to TRBD2. This clonotype originated in a woman in her thirties or forties who had recovered from COVID-19. The CDR3 spells CASSVGSGGGASNEQFF. The CDR3 DNA sequence: TGTGCCAGCAGCGTCGGTAGCGGGGGAGGGGCTAGCAATGAGCAGTTCTTC.